This TCR beta chain derives from a study of T-cell memory formation after mild COVID-19. On the study more broadly: TCR clusters largely stayed donor specific.

General study findings and limits: For contracting clones, CD4+ ones sat mainly in CM and EM, CD8+ in EMRA.

The junction had 5 bases not matched to a gene; V was cut back by 6 bases and J by 2 bases. The CDR3 runs to 15 residues. Germline V lookup: CDR1 MNHEY, CDR2 SVGAGI. 5'RACE with constant-segment primers built TCRalpha and TCRbeta cDNA libraries with UMIs. Using its own MiXCR run on the 5' RACE reads, TCRdb lists one record per CDR3 protein. Counted here are fewer than 350,000 distinct CDR3 sequences, around an eighth occurring once; the ten biggest clones make up 21%. Remarks on this clonotype: Its antigen is still unknown.

The sequence was collected from a man younger than 35 who had mild COVID-19 (a few samples of this study predate the infection). Cell type and time point are not known. V usage is TRBV6-5 and J usage is TRBJ2-1; 9 bases agree with TRBD1. Sequencing was done on a sample of PBMCs or a T cell subset sorted from them (not recorded which). DNA of the CDR3: TGTGCCAGCAGCCAAACAGGGGGCACCTACAATGAGCAGTTCTTC. This translates into CASSQTGGTYNEQFF.